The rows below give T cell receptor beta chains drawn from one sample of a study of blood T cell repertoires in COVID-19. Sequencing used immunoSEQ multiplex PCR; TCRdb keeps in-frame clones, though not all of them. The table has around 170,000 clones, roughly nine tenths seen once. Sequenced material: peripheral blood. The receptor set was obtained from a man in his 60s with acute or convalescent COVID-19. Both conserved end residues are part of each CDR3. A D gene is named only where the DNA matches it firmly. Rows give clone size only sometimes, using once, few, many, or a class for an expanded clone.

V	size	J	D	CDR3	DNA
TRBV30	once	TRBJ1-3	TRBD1	CAWSRPTGAGNTIYF	TGTGCCTGGAGCCGTCCGACAGGGGCTGGAAACACCATATATTTT
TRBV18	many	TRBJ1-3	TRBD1	CASSPPSGGIGNTIYF	TGTGCCAGCTCACCACCTTCAGGGGGAATTGGAAACACCATATATTTT
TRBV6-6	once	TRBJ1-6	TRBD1	CASRQGQGQSPLHF	TGTGCCAGCAGACAGGGACAGGGGCAGTCACCCCTCCACTTT
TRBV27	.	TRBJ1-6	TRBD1	CASHLTGGDHSPLHF	TGTGCCAGCCATTTGACAGGGGGCGACCATTCACCCCTCCACTTT
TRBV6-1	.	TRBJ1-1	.	CASSETQGKSAFF	TGTGCCAGCAGTGAAACGCAGGGGAAGTCAGCTTTCTTT
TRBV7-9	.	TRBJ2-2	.	CASSPLSGELFF	TGTGCCAGCAGCCCCCTGTCTGGGGAGCTGTTTTTT
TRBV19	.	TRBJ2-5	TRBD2	CASRRTSGRAVEETQYF	TGTGCCAGTAGAAGGACTAGCGGGAGGGCTGTCGAAGAGACCCAGTACTTC
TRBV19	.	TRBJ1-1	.	CASSMGHPLMNTEAFF	TGTGCCAGTAGTATGGGACATCCATTAATGAACACTGAAGCTTTCTTT
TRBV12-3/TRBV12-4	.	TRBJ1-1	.	CASSLAWGAEAFF	TGTGCCAGCAGTTTAGCCTGGGGGGCTGAAGCTTTCTTT
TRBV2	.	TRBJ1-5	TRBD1	CASRRTGGEYQPQHF	TGTGCCAGCAGGAGGACAGGGGGCGAATACCAGCCCCAGCATTTT
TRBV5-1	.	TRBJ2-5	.	CASSPAWGVQETQYF	TGCGCCAGCAGCCCCGCGTGGGGGGTCCAAGAGACCCAGTACTTC
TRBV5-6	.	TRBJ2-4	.	CASSLVGAGTSKNIQYF	TGTGCCAGCAGCTTGGTGGGGGCCGGGACAAGCAAAAACATTCAGTACTTC
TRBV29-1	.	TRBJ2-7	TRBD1	CSVRTGEQYF	TGCAGCGTGCGGACAGGCGAGCAGTACTTC
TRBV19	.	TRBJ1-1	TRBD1	CASSARTGRTEAFF	TGTGCCAGTAGTGCCAGGACAGGGCGGACTGAAGCTTTCTTT
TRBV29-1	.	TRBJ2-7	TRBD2	CSVSGTSGSYEQYF	TGCAGCGTGTCAGGGACTAGCGGATCCTACGAGCAGTACTTC
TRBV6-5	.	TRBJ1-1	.	CASSNRNTEAFF	TGTGCCAGCAGCAACAGGAACACTGAAGCTTTCTTT
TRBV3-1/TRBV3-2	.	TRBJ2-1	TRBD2	CASTLSTSGFGDEQFF	TGTGCCAGCACCTTATCGACTAGCGGCTTTGGCGATGAGCAGTTCTTC
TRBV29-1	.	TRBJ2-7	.	CSVAPDSFRDEQYF	TGCAGCGTCGCCCCGGACAGCTTTCGGGACGAGCAGTACTTC
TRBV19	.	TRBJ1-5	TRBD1	CASSRDRGYQPQHF	TGTGCCAGTAGTAGGGACAGGGGGTACCAGCCCCAGCATTTT
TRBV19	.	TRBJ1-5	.	CASTRDSGPPQHF	TGTGCCAGTACCCGGGACTCAGGTCCGCCCCAGCATTTT